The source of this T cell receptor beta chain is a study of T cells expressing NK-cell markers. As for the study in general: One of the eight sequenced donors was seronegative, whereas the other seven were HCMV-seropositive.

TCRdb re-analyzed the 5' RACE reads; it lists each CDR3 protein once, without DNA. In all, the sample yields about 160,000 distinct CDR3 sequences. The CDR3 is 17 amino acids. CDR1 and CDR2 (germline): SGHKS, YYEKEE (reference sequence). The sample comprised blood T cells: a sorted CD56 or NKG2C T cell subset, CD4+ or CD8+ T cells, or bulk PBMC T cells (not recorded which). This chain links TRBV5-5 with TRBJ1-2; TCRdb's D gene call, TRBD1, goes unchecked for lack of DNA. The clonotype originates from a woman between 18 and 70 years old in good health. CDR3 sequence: CASSRGTAQISRNGYTF.